This paragraph reports one TCR beta chain. What it binds is not known. The data stem from a study of T cell responses to AZD1222 COVID-19 vaccine. Notes on the study in general: Most donors were white British, females outnumbered males, and clonal diversity was possibly underestimated. When two AZD1222 doses had been given, Spike-specific TCR breadth and depth rose. Scientists sampled the repertoires only once the peak T cell response had passed.

Method: immunoSEQ multiplex PCR; TCRdb's copy keeps in-frame clones and lacks some. The sample carries roughly 130,000 clones, 88% recorded once. This receptor was identified in an adult in good health. Source: peripheral blood, taken on day 0 of MenACWY control vaccination.

The DNA for the CDR3 is TGCGCCAGCAAGGCTAGCGGGGCCTACGGGGAGCTGTTTTTT. Residues: CASKASGAYGELFF. This chain uses TRBV10-1 with TRBJ2-2; 9 positions agree with TRBD2. This CDR3 spans 14 amino acids. Germline V CDR1 and CDR2: WNHNN, SYGVQD (reference sequence). V was pared by 7 bases and J by 7 bases, with 7 bases of the junction left unmatched.